These 27 T cell receptor beta chains share one sample of origin, sequenced in a study of identical twins. TCRdb reprocessed the 5' RACE reads with MiXCR, giving one entry per CDR3 protein. The table shows 1.5 million to 2 million distinct CDR3 sequences, with under 35% occurring only once. The sample consisted of cord blood. These receptors came from a newborn girl in good health.

This clonotype has at least ten counts. The chain has TRBV12-3 or TRBV12-4 and TRBJ1-2, with TRBD1 as a possible D gene (5 bases). CDR3 length: 11 amino acids. Trimming took off 7 bases at V and 5 bases at J, with 8 bases between the two ends. CDR3 sequence (DNA): TGTGCCAGCATAGGGGTTTATGGCTACACCTTC. Its protein is CASIGVYGYTF.

This clonotype showed up just a few times. J is TRBJ1-1 and V is TRBV4-1, with D uncertain. Germline V gene data show CDR1 as MGHRA and CDR2 as YSYEKL. The CDR3 length is 15 residues. The V and J ends lost 1 base and 6 bases respectively, with 15 bases between them. CDR3 sequence: CASSQVALPGAEAFF. CDR3 nucleotides: TGCGCCAGCAGCCAAGTAGCCCTACCCGGGGCTGAAGCTTTCTTT.

This chain links TRBV20-1 with TRBJ2-7; D is perhaps TRBD2 (7 bases). Deletions cut 1 base from V and 0 bases from J, with 13 bases between. CDR1 is DFQATT, CDR2 SNEGSKA, per germline (reference sequence). The CDR3 length is 15 residues. The CDR3 nucleotides read TGCAGTGCTAGAGTTTCGGGGGGCCTCTCCTACGAGCAGTACTTC. Translation gives CSARVSGGLSYEQYF.

This chain connects TRBV20-1 to TRBJ2-1, with D perhaps matching TRBD2 (6 bases). V was clipped by 2 bases and J by 4 bases, with 15 bases between them. Looked up from germline, CDR1 is DFQATT and CDR2 is SNEGSKA (reference sequence). CDR3 length equals 15 residues. The CDR3 protein is CSARLGSGAYNEQFF. DNA for the CDR3: TGCAGTGCTAGATTGGGTAGCGGAGCGTACAATGAGCAGTTCTTC.

The chain couples TRBV6-5 to TRBJ2-7; no clear D gene. This CDR3 contains 13 residues. Germline V CDR1 and CDR2: MNHEY, SVGAGI. V was trimmed by 4 bases and J by 6 bases, leaving 13 bases between them. The DNA of the CDR3 is TGTGCCAGCAGTTGGAAGTCCTTGGGCGAGCAGTACTTC. This sequence encodes CASSWKSLGEQYF.

This clonotype was found a few times. The chain recombines TRBV20-1 with TRBJ2-1; 12 bases are shared with TRBD2. The CDR3 totals 16 residues. Germline V gives CDR1 DFQATT, CDR2 SNEGSKA (reference sequence). V gave up 6 bases and J gave up 9 bases; unmatched junction bases: 15. The DNA for the CDR3 is TGCAGTGCCGCTCCCGTTACTAGCGGGAGGATTAGTGAGCAGTTCTTC. This translates into CSAAPVTSGRISEQFF.

V usage is TRBV5-1 and J usage is TRBJ2-3; 7 nucleotides agree with TRBD2. V was clipped by 0 bases and J by 0 bases; unmatched bases: 7. Germline V gene data show CDR1 as SGHRS and CDR2 as YFSETQ. The CDR3 contains 17 residues. CDR3 region: CASSLGPASGSTDTQYF. For the CDR3, the DNA is TGCGCCAGCAGCTTGGGGCCCGCTAGCGGTAGCACAGATACGCAGTATTTT.

Remarks on this clonotype: One end of the junction is discordant with germline, which a read error may explain. CDR3 coding DNA: TGTACCAGCAGGGGACAGGGTAACCACGAGCAGTACTTC. It encodes CTSRGQGNHEQYF. The rearrangement uses TRBV27 and TRBJ2-4, with 9 bases fitting TRBD1. The J call is doubtful: the DNA matches TRBJ2-7 better. The CDR3 is made up of 13 amino acids. Germline-derived CDR1 and CDR2 are MNHEY and SMNVEV (reference sequence).

The CDR3 is CASSPGTSGVKYQETQYF. As DNA, the CDR3 is TGTGCCAGCAGCCCCGGGACTAGCGGGGTCAAGTACCAAGAGACCCAGTACTTC. This chain joins TRBV7-9 and TRBJ2-5, with 13 bases matching TRBD2. Per germline, CDR1 SEHNR and CDR2 FQNEAQ (reference sequence). The CDR3 sequence is 18 residues long. The V and J ends lost 5 bases and 0 bases, in that order; junction bases with no gene match: 9. The whole variable domain, filled in from reference TRBV7-9 and TRBJ2-5, reads DTGVSQNPRHKITKRGQNVTFRCDPISEHNRLYWYRQTLGQGPEFLTYFQNEAQLEKSRLLSDRFSAERPKGSFSTLEIQRTEQGDSAMYLCASSPGTSGVKYQETQYFGPGTRLLVL.

This chain connects TRBV12-3 or TRBV12-4 to TRBJ1-5; D remains unclear. V was trimmed by 2 bases and J by 5 bases, leaving 10 bases between them. This CDR3 is 14 amino acids long. Here the CDR3 DNA reads TGTGCCAGCAGTTTATGGGGAGTCTATCAGCCCCAGCATTTT. This codes for CASSLWGVYQPQHF.

The chain has TRBV28 and TRBJ1-2; the D is unclear. From germline, CDR1 is MDHEN and CDR2 SYDVKM. V was clipped by 7 bases and J by 7 bases, with 16 bases between them. The CDR3 length is 13 residues. CDR3 sequence (DNA): TGTGCCAGCAATGGGGAGTCTGAGTTTGGCTACACCTTC. It encodes CASNGESEFGYTF.

The chain joins TRBV11-2 to TRBJ2-1; D is unclear. Trimming pared 0 bases from V and 10 bases from J, leaving 10 bases between. Germline V gene data show CDR1 as SGHAT and CDR2 as FQNNGV. This CDR3 is 13 amino acids long. As DNA, the CDR3 is TGTGCCAGCAGCTTAGATCCATTAGGGGAGCAGTTCTTC. Amino acids: CASSLDPLGEQFF.

This clonotype was seen only a few times. The rearrangement links TRBV6-1 to TRBJ1-5; 7 bases are a match to TRBD1. V lost 4 bases, J lost 4 bases, and 4 bases stayed unmatched. Germline V gene data show CDR1 as MNHNS and CDR2 as SASEGT. CDR3 size: 14 residues. The DNA for the CDR3 is TGTGCCAGCAGTGCCGGGACAGAGAATCAGCCCCAGCATTTT. It is translated as CASSAGTENQPQHF.

In regard to this clonotype: A much larger clone is a single base away; this may be a read error. J is TRBJ1-6 and V is TRBV29-1, with 9 bases aligning to TRBD1. Unmatched junction bases numbered 7, after V lost 5 bases and J lost 11 bases. Germline V gene data show CDR1 as SQVTM and CDR2 as ANQGSEA. The CDR3 loop spans 13 amino acids. CDR3 nucleotides: TGCAGCGTTATGGACAGGGGCAATCCACCCCTCCACTTT. Translation: CSVMDRGNPPLHF. Based on the CDR3 plus reference TRBV29-1 and TRBJ1-6, the full variable domain is SAVISQKPSRDICQRGTSLTIQCQVDSQVTMMFWYRQQPGQSLTLIATANQGSEATYESGFVIDKFPISRPNLTFSTLTVSNMSPEDSSIYLCSVMDRGNPPLHFGNGTRLTVT.

Regarding this clonotype: Compared with germline, one end of the junction differs, possibly owing to a read error. V and J are TRBV7-7 and TRBJ1-1; possibly TRBD1 for D (6 bases). Germline CDR1 and CDR2: SSHAT and FNYEAQ (reference sequence). The CDR3 has 13 amino acids. The CDR3, as DNA: TGTGCTAGCAGTTTTCAGCAGGGGACTGAAGCTTTCTTT. Translation: CASSFQQGTEAFF.

This clonotype has ten or more counts. The rearrangement links TRBV20-1 to TRBJ1-2; D is unresolved. V was trimmed by 4 bases and J by 1 base, leaving 1 base between them. From germline, CDR1 is DFQATT and CDR2 SNEGSKA (reference sequence). The CDR3 is made up of 10 amino acids. The chain's CDR3 is CSANNYGYTF. In nucleotides, the CDR3 is TGCAGTGCTAATAACTATGGCTACACCTTC.

This clonotype was picked up a small number of times. J is TRBJ2-3 and V is TRBV13; D is undetermined. Trimming left V 2 bases short and J 4 bases short, with 10 bases between. Germline CDR1 reads PRHDT; CDR2 reads FYEKMQ (reference sequence). The CDR3 loop spans 14 amino acids. The DNA of the CDR3 is TGTGCCAGCAGCTTAAATATTATTGCAGATACGCAGTATTTT. Its protein product is CASSLNIIADTQYF. Filled out from reference TRBV13 and TRBJ2-3, the complete variable domain reads AAGVIQSPRHLIKEKRETATLKCYPIPRHDTVYWYQQGPGQDPQFLISFYEKMQSDKGSIPDRFSAQQFSDYHSELNMSSLELGDSALYFCASSLNIIADTQYFGPGTRLTVL.

This clonotype was observed many times. The rearrangement uses TRBV5-1 and TRBJ2-1, with D perhaps matching TRBD1 (5 bases). CDR1 is SGHRS, CDR2 YFSETQ, per germline. V gave up 4 bases and J gave up 4 bases, with 15 bases separating them. CDR3 length: 15 amino acids. The CDR3 bases are TGCGCCAGCAGCCCCCGACCCCCAGGGTACAATGAGCAGTTCTTC. Amino acids: CASSPRPPGYNEQFF.

This clonotype was detected a few times. The V gene is TRBV27, the J gene TRBJ2-7; a weak D match, TRBD1 (6 bases). CDR1 and CDR2 from the germline V gene are MNHEY and SMNVEV (reference sequence). The V and J ends lost 2 bases and 0 bases respectively, with 14 bases between them. The CDR3 is made up of 16 amino acids. DNA of the CDR3: TGTGCCAGCAGTTTAAGGGGGACGATCGGCTCCTACGAGCAGTACTTC. Its protein is CASSLRGTIGSYEQYF.

The chain carries TRBV19 and TRBJ2-7; no reliable D call. The better agreement between TRBJ2-4 and the DNA end casts doubt on the J call. Germline V gene data show CDR1 as LNHDA and CDR2 as SQIVND (reference sequence). The CDR3 runs 11 residues. DNA of the CDR3: TGTGCCACAGAGGACGGAAACATTCAGTACTTC. This sequence encodes CATEDGNIQYF.

This clonotype was seen a handful of times. The chain combines TRBV15 with TRBJ1-1; D call uncertain. CDR3 length: 16 amino acids. In germline, CDR1 is LNHNV, CDR2 YYDKDF (reference sequence). V lost 0 bases, J lost 1 base, and 12 bases lay in between. CDR3 residues: CATSRDRVETNTEAFF. CDR3 sequence (DNA): TGTGCCACCAGCAGAGATCGGGTGGAAACGAACACTGAAGCTTTCTTT. Based on the CDR3 plus reference TRBV15 and TRBJ1-1, the full variable domain is DAMVIQNPRYQVTQFGKPVTLSCSQTLNHNVMYWYQQKSSQAPKLLFHYYDKDFNNEADTPDNFQSRRPNTSFCFLDIRSPGLGDTAMYLCATSRDRVETNTEAFFGQGTRLTVV.

The rearrangement links TRBV20-1 to TRBJ1-6; D is unresolved. V dropped 0 bases and J dropped 7 bases, with 10 bases sitting between them. The CDR3 loop spans 14 amino acids. The germline CDR1 and CDR2 sequences are DFQATT and SNEGSKA (reference sequence). The CDR3 DNA is TGCAGTGCTAGAGATTCACGGATAAATTCACCCCTCCACTTT. Its protein is CSARDSRINSPLHF.

This chain uses TRBV6-2 or TRBV6-3 with TRBJ2-5; 7 positions match TRBD1. The J call is uncertain, as TRBJ2-7 better fits the DNA end. Germline V CDR1 and CDR2: MNHEY, SVGEGT. This CDR3 has 15 amino acids. CDR3 loop: CASSPPRDRSYEQYF. CDR3 DNA: TGTGCCAGCAGTCCGCCCCGGGACAGAAGCTACGAGCAGTACTTC.

The rearrangement links TRBV20-1 to TRBJ2-3; 8 bases line up with TRBD1. The germline V gene has CDR1 DFQATT and CDR2 SNEGSKA (reference sequence). V was clipped by 6 bases and J by 0 bases; unmatched bases: 5. The CDR3 totals 14 residues. The CDR3 spells CSAPGGPSTDTQYF. The CDR3 DNA sequence: TGCAGTGCCCCAGGGGGCCCTAGCACAGATACGCAGTATTTT.

This clonotype appeared many times. The chain links TRBV28 to TRBJ1-2; D not certain. The V and J ends lost 0 bases and 6 bases respectively, with 8 bases between them. The CDR3 covers 13 residues. The V gene's germline CDR1 is MDHEN and CDR2 SYDVKM. CDR3 bases: TGTGCCAGCAGTTTATGGGGCACCCATGGCTACACCTTC. Translation: CASSLWGTHGYTF.

This clonotype was observed a few times. The V gene is TRBV3-1, the J gene TRBJ1-1; TRBD1 agrees at 8 bases. CDR1 and CDR2 from the germline V gene are LGHDT and YNNKEL (reference sequence). The CDR3 extends over 14 amino acids. With V trimmed by 2 bases and J by 4 bases, 3 bases remained unmatched. CDR3 sequence reads: CASSQTGTGTEAFF. The CDR3 DNA reads TGTGCCAGCAGCCAAACGGGGACAGGCACTGAAGCTTTCTTT.

The table lists this clonotype with a few counts. The V and J genes are TRBV3-1 and TRBJ2-7; TRBD1 aligns across 8 bases. The CDR3 consists of 15 residues. The V and J ends lost 1 base and 0 bases, in that order; junction bases with no gene match: 2. CDR1 and CDR2 from the germline V gene are LGHDT and YNNKEL (reference sequence). CDR3 sequence reads: CASSQADRGSYEQYF. The CDR3, as DNA: TGTGCCAGCAGCCAAGCAGACAGGGGCTCCTACGAGCAGTACTTC.